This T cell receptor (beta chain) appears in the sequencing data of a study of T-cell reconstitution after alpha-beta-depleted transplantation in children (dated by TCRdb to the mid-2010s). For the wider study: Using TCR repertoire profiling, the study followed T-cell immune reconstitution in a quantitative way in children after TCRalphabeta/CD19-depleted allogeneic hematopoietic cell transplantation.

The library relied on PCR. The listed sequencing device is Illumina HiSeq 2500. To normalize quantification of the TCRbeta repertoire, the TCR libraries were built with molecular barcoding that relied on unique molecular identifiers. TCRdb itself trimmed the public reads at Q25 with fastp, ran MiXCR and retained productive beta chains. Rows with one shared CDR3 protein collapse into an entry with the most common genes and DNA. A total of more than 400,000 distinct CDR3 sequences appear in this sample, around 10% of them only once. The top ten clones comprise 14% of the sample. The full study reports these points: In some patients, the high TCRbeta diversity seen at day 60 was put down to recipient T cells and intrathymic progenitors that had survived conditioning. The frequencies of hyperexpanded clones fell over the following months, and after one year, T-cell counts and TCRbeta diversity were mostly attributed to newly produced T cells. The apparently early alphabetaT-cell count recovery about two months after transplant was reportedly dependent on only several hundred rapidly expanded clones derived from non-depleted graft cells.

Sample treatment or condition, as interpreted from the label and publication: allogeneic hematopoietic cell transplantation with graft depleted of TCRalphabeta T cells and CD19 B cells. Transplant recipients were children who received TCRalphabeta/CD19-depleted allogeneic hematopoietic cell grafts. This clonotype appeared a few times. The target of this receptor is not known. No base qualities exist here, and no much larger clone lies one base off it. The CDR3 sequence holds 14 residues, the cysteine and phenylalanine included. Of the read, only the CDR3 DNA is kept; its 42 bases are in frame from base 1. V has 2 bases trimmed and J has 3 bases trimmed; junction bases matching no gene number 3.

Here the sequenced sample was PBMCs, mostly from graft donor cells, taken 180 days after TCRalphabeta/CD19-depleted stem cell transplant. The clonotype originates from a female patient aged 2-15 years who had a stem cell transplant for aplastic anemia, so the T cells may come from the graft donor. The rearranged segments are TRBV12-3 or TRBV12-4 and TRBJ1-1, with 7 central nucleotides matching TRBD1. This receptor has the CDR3 CASSLTGAHTEAFF. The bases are TGTGCCAGCAGTTTAACAGGGGCCCACACTGAAGCTTTCTTT.